This T cell receptor (beta chain) emerged from a study of blood T cell repertoires in COVID-19. Study-wide context: There were acute and convalescent COVID-19 samples, and they came from the United States, Italy and Spain. T cells, B-cell-depleted T cells, or PBMCs provided the cDNA or gDNA that served as material.

Germline loops: CDR1 MNHEY, CDR2 SMNVEV (reference sequence). This CDR3 comprises 15 residues. The J segment lost 4 bases and the V segment lost 6 bases, leaving 6 bases of the junction unmatched. This clone was picked up a small number of times. Original processing methods: Amplification from reference gene primers served as the basis for estimated nucleated cell counts. Method: immunoSEQ multiplex PCR; TCRdb's copy keeps in-frame clones and lacks some. V and J calls and clone size are given by that table; D and trimming were obtained from the DNA. This table has 150,000 to 200,000 clones, around four fifths appearing once.

V usage is TRBV27 and J usage is TRBJ2-7; 13 bases match TRBD2. The source material was peripheral blood. This TCR was recovered from a woman in her twenties or thirties with acute or convalescent COVID-19. The chain's CDR3 is CASSPLAGGHYEQYF. The CDR3 nucleotides are TGTGCCAGCAGCCCACTAGCGGGGGGGCATTACGAGCAGTACTTC.